Following are 14 T cell receptor beta chains from one sample sequenced in a study of shared clonotypes between healthy human individuals. Sequencing was performed with immunoSEQ multiplex PCR; in TCRdb, only in-frame clones are kept and a portion is missing. The table includes roughly 490,000 clones, 79% detected once. The specimen was PBMCs. The origin of the receptors is a woman in her thirties or forties in good health. Some clones in this sample may be carry-over from other donors' samples.

The V call is TRBV18, the J call TRBJ2-5, with no clear D. Trimming removed 8 bases from V and 1 base from J, with 11 bases in between. The germline V gene encodes CDR1 KGHSH and CDR2 LQKENI. The CDR3 consists of 13 residues. The DNA of the CDR3 is TGTGCCAGCGCCTCGACGGCCCAAGAGACCCAGTACTTC. It translates to CASASTAQETQYF.

J is TRBJ1-5 and V is TRBV7-2; D is uncertain. The CDR3 runs to 14 residues. CDR1 SGHTA and CDR2 FQGNSA come from the germline V gene. The V and J ends lost 0 bases and 6 bases respectively, with 9 bases between them. The CDR3 nucleotides read TGTGCCAGCAGCTTAGCGGGCCCCGGTCAGCCCCAGCATTTT. This translates into CASSLAGPGQPQHF. The full variable domain, rest sourced from reference TRBV7-2 and TRBJ1-5, is GAGVSQSPSNKVTEKGKDVELRCDPISGHTALYWYRQSLGQGLEFLIYFQGNSAPDKSGLPSDRFSAERTGGSVSTLTIQRTQQEDSAVYLCASSLAGPGQPQHFGDGTRLSIL.

The chain uses TRBV15 and TRBJ1-4; D is perhaps TRBD1 (5 bases). This CDR3 comprises 14 residues. The V end lost 0 bases, the J end lost 7 bases, and 9 bases lay between the germline ends. CDR1 and CDR2 (germline): LNHNV, YYDKDF (reference sequence). The CDR3 loop reads CATSRDATVEKLFF. For the CDR3, the DNA is TGTGCCACCAGCAGAGATGCGACAGTTGAAAAACTGTTTTTT.

This sequence joins TRBV30 and TRBJ2-7; TRBD2 matches at 12 bases. V was pared by 2 bases and J by 2 bases, with 10 bases of the junction left unmatched. This CDR3 is 17 amino acids long. Per germline, CDR1 GTSNPN and CDR2 SVGIG (reference sequence). CDR3 sequence (DNA): TGTGCCTGGAGTAGGGGGGCTAGCGGGAGGGGACCCTACGAGCAGTACTTC. The encoded protein is CAWSRGASGRGPYEQYF. Combining the CDR3 with reference TRBV30 and TRBJ2-7 gives the whole variable domain SQTIHQWPATLVQPVGSPLSLECTVEGTSNPNLYWYRQAAGRGLQLLFYSVGIGQISSEVPQNLSASRPQDRQFILSSKKLLLSDSGFYLCAWSRGASGRGPYEQYFGPGTRLTVT.

This clone was observed a single time. This chain uses TRBV6-4 with TRBJ2-3, with 8 bases lining up with TRBD2. Germline V lookup: CDR1 MRHNA, CDR2 SNTAGT. This CDR3 contains 14 residues. V was pared by 5 bases and J by 5 bases, with 6 bases of the junction left unmatched. The CDR3 region has the DNA TGTGCCAGCAGTTTAGAAGCGGGAGAAGATACGCAGTATTTT. Its protein product is CASSLEAGEDTQYF.

The rearrangement links TRBV5-4 to TRBJ2-6; D is perhaps TRBD2 (6 bases). CDR3 length: 16 amino acids. The V end was cut by 0 bases, the J end by 4 bases, with 11 bases between. The germline V gene encodes CDR1 SGHNT and CDR2 YYREEE (reference sequence). The CDR3 coding sequence is TGTGCCAGCAGCTTGGGACTAGTTCCCGGGGCCAACGTCCTGACTTTC. It specifies CASSLGLVPGANVLTF.

The chain has TRBV7-2 and TRBJ2-7; no clear D gene. Per the germline V gene, CDR1 is SGHTA and CDR2 is FQGNSA. Trimming removed 5 bases from V and 2 bases from J, with 7 bases in between. This CDR3 is 12 amino acids long. The CDR3 DNA sequence: TGTGCCAGCAGCGAAGTTACCTACGAGCAGTACTTC. Protein sequence: CASSEVTYEQYF.

There are a few counts of this clone. The V gene is TRBV10-3, the J gene TRBJ2-7; D uncertain. The CDR3 sequence is 12 residues long. Between the trimmed V and J ends, which lost 3 bases and 5 bases, there was a span of 8 bases. The V gene's germline CDR1 is ENHRY and CDR2 SYGVKD. The CDR3 DNA sequence: TGTGCCATCAGTGATTGGATCCACGAGCAGTACTTC. It specifies CAISDWIHEQYF.

The chain recombines TRBV7-2 with TRBJ2-5; 7 bases are a match to TRBD2. Unmatched junction bases numbered 9, after V lost 1 base and J lost 7 bases. CDR3 length: 15 amino acids. Germline assignment: CDR1 SGHTA and CDR2 FQGNSA. CDR3 sequence reads: CASSLVGGVGRTQYF. Written as DNA, the CDR3 is TGTGCCAGCAGCTTAGTGGGGGGGGTAGGTAGGACCCAGTACTTC.

The DNA for the CDR3 is TGCAGCGGTGGGGACGGCACCTCTGGGGCCAACGTCCTGACTTTC. Translated: CSGGDGTSGANVLTF. The chain carries TRBV29-1 and TRBJ2-6; D assignment may be TRBD1 or TRBD2 (5 bases each). The germline CDR1 and CDR2 sequences are SQVTM and ANQGSEA. The length of the CDR3 is 15 residues. Trimming removed 7 bases from V and 0 bases from J, with 13 bases in between. The full variable domain, completed using reference TRBV29-1 and TRBJ2-6, is SAVISQKPSRDICQRGTSLTIQCQVDSQVTMMFWYRQQPGQSLTLIATANQGSEATYESGFVIDKFPISRPNLTFSTLTVSNMSPEDSSIYLCSGGDGTSGANVLTFGAGSRLTVL.

This clone is a singleton in its sample. The chain has TRBV7-2 and TRBJ2-4; D tentatively reads TRBD1 or TRBD2 (6 bases each). Germline CDR1 reads SGHTA; CDR2 reads FQGNSA. CDR3 length: 18 residues. V was cut by 1 base and J by 0 bases, with 16 bases left in between. The CDR3 loop is CASSLVGQGTGAKNIQYF. CDR3 bases: TGTGCCAGCAGCTTAGTTGGCCAGGGGACTGGAGCCAAAAACATTCAGTACTTC.

V gene TRBV14 combines with J gene TRBJ2-1; D is perhaps TRBD1 (5 bases). Trimming stripped 4 bases from V and 1 base from J, with 14 bases between. Looked up from germline, CDR1 is SGHDN and CDR2 is FVKESK. The CDR3 covers 16 residues. The CDR3 here is CASSPIGGHSYNEQFF. The CDR3 coding sequence is TGTGCCAGCAGCCCGATTGGCGGACATTCCTACAATGAGCAGTTCTTC.

This clone was found many times. The chain couples TRBV2 to TRBJ1-1; D is ambiguous. CDR1 and CDR2 from the germline V gene are SNHLY and FYNNEI. The V end lost 5 bases, the J end lost 4 bases, and 14 bases lay between the germline ends. The CDR3 is made up of 14 amino acids. The CDR3 spells CASSQPQRGTEAFF. The CDR3 nucleotides read TGTGCCAGCAGTCAACCCCAACGGGGCACTGAAGCTTTCTTT.

The chain is built from TRBV28 and TRBJ1-1; TRBD1 aligns across 7 bases. CDR1 is MDHEN, CDR2 SYDVKM, per germline. The CDR3 extends over 16 amino acids. J lost 0 bases, V lost 6 bases, and 10 bases had no gene match. CDR3 coding DNA: TGTGCCAGCAGCCCACTCGGACAGGCCATGAACACTGAAGCTTTCTTT. It encodes CASSPLGQAMNTEAFF.